Below, 9 T cell receptor beta chains from the same sample are listed, as sequenced in a study of cytomegalovirus exposure and HLA in healthy donors. With 60 Vbeta and 13 Jbeta primers, the PCR was carried out. Sequenced by immunoSEQ multiplex PCR; TCRdb stores in-frame clones only, minus some. The data include more than 65,000 clones; the top ten clones carry roughly 2.7%. The sample comprised PBMCs. Source of these receptors: a middle-aged man in good health and CMV-seronegative.

CDR3 coding DNA: TGTGCCAGCAGCCAAGATAGGGGGAACTACAATGAGCAGTTCTTC. Protein: CASSQDRGNYNEQFF. This chain links TRBV14 with TRBJ2-1; tentatively, D is TRBD1 (6 bases). CDR3 size: 15 residues. Trimming shortened V by 0 bases and J by 3 bases, and 9 bases separated the two germline ends. The germline gives CDR1 SGHDN, CDR2 FVKESK.

The CDR3 is CASSHLGQVEETQYF. The CDR3 DNA is TGCGCCAGCAGCCACCTGGGACAGGTTGAAGAGACCCAGTACTTC. The chain joins TRBV5-1 to TRBJ2-5; 8 nucleotides line up with TRBD1. There are 15 residues in the CDR3. The germline V gene has CDR1 SGHRS and CDR2 YFSETQ. After removal of 4 bases from V and 3 bases from J, the junction contained 8 bases not matched to a gene.

V and J are TRBV6-4 and TRBJ2-1; TRBD1 matches 11 bases. Germline trimming cut 4 bases from V and 6 bases from J; bases unmatched to any gene: 2. The CDR3 spans 14 residues. Germline CDR1 reads MRHNA; CDR2 reads SNTAGT. CDR3 sequence: CASSGGTGGNEQFF. The CDR3, as DNA: TGTGCCAGCAGTGGCGGGACAGGGGGCAATGAGCAGTTCTTC.

The V and J genes are TRBV5-1 and TRBJ2-2; 10 bases agree with TRBD1. The length of the CDR3 is 16 residues. Germline assignment: CDR1 SGHRS and CDR2 YFSETQ. V was pared by 0 bases and J by 6 bases, with 5 bases of the junction left unmatched. This CDR3 is CASSLAGTGVAGELFF. CDR3 bases: TGCGCCAGCAGCTTGGCCGGGACAGGGGTTGCCGGGGAGCTGTTTTTT.

This clone is labeled medium-sized based on frequency. The chain recombines TRBV11-2 with TRBJ2-1; the match to TRBD1 covers 8 bases. Looked up from germline, CDR1 is SGHAT and CDR2 is FQNNGV. This CDR3 comprises 16 residues. Losses at the gene ends were 3 bases for V and 0 bases for J; bases not matched to a gene: 4. The CDR3 is CASSLNRGSSYNEQFF. DNA of the CDR3: TGTGCCAGCAGCTTGAACAGGGGGAGCTCCTACAATGAGCAGTTCTTC.

The DNA for the CDR3 is TGTGCCAGCGGGGCGGGGGGTATCTACGAGCAGTACTTC. Protein: CASGAGGIYEQYF. The gene calls are TRBV28 and TRBJ2-7; 8 bases line up with TRBD2. The CDR3 is made up of 13 amino acids. Per the germline V gene, CDR1 is MDHEN and CDR2 is SYDVKM. V shed 8 bases and J 3 bases; nucleotides not matched to a gene: 6.

The rearrangement links TRBV5-6 to TRBJ1-2; D might be TRBD1 (5 bases). Trimming took off 2 bases at V and 4 bases at J, with 12 bases between the two ends. In germline, CDR1 is SGHDT, CDR2 YYEEEE. The CDR3 covers 14 residues. The CDR3, as DNA: TGTGCCAGCAGCTTAATAACAGGCGTCTATGGCTACACCTTC. Protein product: CASSLITGVYGYTF.

V and J are TRBV25-1 and TRBJ1-1; D gene unclear. V was pared by 6 bases and J by 0 bases, with 11 bases between. Germline lookup yields CDR1 MGHDK and CDR2 SYGVNS. CDR3 length: 14 amino acids. The CDR3 loop is CASSDDSLNTEAFF. CDR3 nucleotides: TGTGCCAGCAGCGACGATAGCCTGAACACTGAAGCTTTCTTT.

The CDR3 loop is CASSFSSGGRLNSPLHF. The CDR3 DNA reads TGTGCCAGCAGTTTCTCCTCCGGGGGGCGGTTGAATTCACCCCTCCACTTT. The V call is TRBV27, the J call TRBJ1-6; D perhaps matches TRBD1 (6 bases). The CDR3 contains 17 residues. Trimming removed 3 bases from V and 7 bases from J, with 19 bases in between. Germline V lookup: CDR1 MNHEY, CDR2 SMNVEV (reference sequence).